Following are 8 T cell receptor beta chains from one sample sequenced in a study of cytomegalovirus exposure and HLA in healthy donors. The PCR had 60 Vbeta and 13 Jbeta primers. The method was immunoSEQ multiplex PCR; TCRdb's version includes in-frame clones alone and lacks a portion of them. The table has around 50,000 clones, approximately 65% seen once. Material for sequencing was PBMCs. The source is a man aged 25-40 years in good health and CMV-seronegative.

This chain joins TRBV6-5 and TRBJ2-5; TRBD2 matches at 7 bases. From germline, CDR1 is MNHEY and CDR2 SVGAGI. The CDR3 covers 13 residues. J gave up 3 bases and V 5 bases, and 3 bases lay outside the gene matches. The DNA of the CDR3 is TGTGCCAGCAGTGGCGCGGGGGAAGAGACCCAGTACTTC. It is translated as CASSGAGEETQYF.

The chain has TRBV11-2 and TRBJ1-1; D ambiguous. This CDR3 has 16 residues. CDR1 is SGHAT and CDR2 is FQNNGV in the germline V gene. V shed 0 bases and J shed 5 bases, with 16 bases lying between them. CDR3 protein: CASSLEFTVRRTEAFF. CDR3 sequence (DNA): TGTGCCAGCAGCTTAGAGTTCACAGTCCGAAGGACTGAAGCTTTCTTT.

This sequence joins TRBV11-2 and TRBJ2-7; weak D call: TRBD1 (6 bases). The CDR3 runs 14 residues. The germline V gene has CDR1 SGHAT and CDR2 FQNNGV. Deletions cut 5 bases from V and 5 bases from J, with 16 bases between. The DNA of the CDR3 is TGTGCCAGCAGCAACAGAACAGGGCTGGACGAGCAGTACTTC. It specifies CASSNRTGLDEQYF.

The V and J genes are TRBV27 and TRBJ2-3; no reliable D call. CDR3 length: 12 residues. The V end was cut by 5 bases, the J end by 8 bases, with 11 bases between. Germline V gives CDR1 MNHEY, CDR2 SMNVEV (reference sequence). DNA of the CDR3: TGTGCCAGCAGTCCCAACGGAGCTACGCAGTATTTT. Translated, it gives CASSPNGATQYF.

This chain joins TRBV5-4 and TRBJ2-5; weak D call: TRBD1 (6 bases). V lost 2 bases and J lost 6, with 14 bases in between. The germline V gene encodes CDR1 SGHNT and CDR2 YYREEE (reference sequence). CDR3 length: 14 residues. Here the CDR3 reads CASSLQGQVKTQYF. The DNA for the CDR3 is TGTGCCAGCAGCTTACAGGGCCAGGTGAAGACCCAGTACTTC. The variable domain in full, with the rest retrieved from reference TRBV5-4 and TRBJ2-5, is ETGVTQSPTHLIKTRGQQVTLRCSSQSGHNTVSWYQQALGQGPQFIFQYYREEENGRGNFPPRFSGLQFPNYSSELNVNALELDDSALYLCASSLQGQVKTQYFGPGTRLLVL.

The chain couples TRBV9 to TRBJ2-1; D might be TRBD2 (5 bases). The ends were cut back, 0 bases at V and 9 bases at J, with 16 bases in the middle. The CDR3 is 15 residues long. Germline V gene lookup returns CDR1 SGDLS and CDR2 YYNGEE. The CDR3 coding sequence is TGTGCCAGCAGCGTAGCTTTGACGTCTGGAGGTGAGCAGTTCTTC. This encodes CASSVALTSGGEQFF.

In nucleotides, the CDR3 is TGTGCCTCCTCAGCGGGAGTTAGCACCGGGGAGCTGTTTTTT. Its translation is CASSAGVSTGELFF. The chain is built from TRBV25-1 and TRBJ2-2; 8 nucleotides match TRBD2. This CDR3 spans 14 amino acids. Germline assignment: CDR1 MGHDK and CDR2 SYGVNS. V lost 11 bases and J lost 4; bases outside the gene matches: 9.

V gene TRBV5-4 combines with J gene TRBJ2-1, with D perhaps matching TRBD2 (6 bases). The germline V gene has CDR1 SGHNT and CDR2 YYREEE (reference sequence). The CDR3 has 14 residues. Trimming pared 5 bases from V and 5 bases from J, leaving 14 bases between. The CDR3 DNA is TGTGCCAGCAGACCGGCCGCGGGAAACAATGAGCAGTTCTTC. As protein: CASRPAAGNNEQFF.